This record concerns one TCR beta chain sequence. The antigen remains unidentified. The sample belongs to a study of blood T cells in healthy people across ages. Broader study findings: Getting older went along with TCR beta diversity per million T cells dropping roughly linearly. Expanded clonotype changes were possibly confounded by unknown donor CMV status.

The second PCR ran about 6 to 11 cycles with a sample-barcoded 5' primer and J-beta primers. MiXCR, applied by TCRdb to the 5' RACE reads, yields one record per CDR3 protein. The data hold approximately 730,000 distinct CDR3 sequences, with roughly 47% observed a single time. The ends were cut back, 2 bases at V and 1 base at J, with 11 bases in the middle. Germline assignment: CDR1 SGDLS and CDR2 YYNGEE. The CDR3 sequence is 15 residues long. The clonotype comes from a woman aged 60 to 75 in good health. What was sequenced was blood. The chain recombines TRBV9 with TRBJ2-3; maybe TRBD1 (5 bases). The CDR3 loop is CASSVQGSGTDTQYF. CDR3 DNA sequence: TGTGCCAGCAGCGTCCAGGGCTCCGGCACAGATACGCAGTATTTT.